A selection of T cell receptor beta chains follows, all from one sample in a study of cytomegalovirus exposure and HLA in healthy donors. Profiling relied on immunoSEQ multiplex PCR, and the TCRdb table lists in-frame clones only, not all of them. Among approximately 140,000 clones, roughly four fifths were seen once, and the ten largest hold about 1%. Sequenced material: PBMCs. The source of these receptors is a boy aged 5-17 years in good health and CMV-seronegative. CDR3s include the opening cysteine and the closing phenylalanine or tryptophan. Each record gives: D gene, J gene, clone size, V gene, CDR3 protein, CDR3 DNA. A D gene is named only where the DNA matches it firmly. The size entry is marked missing in some rows and otherwise reads once, few, many or a size class.

>TRBD2|TRBJ2-3|-|TRBV30
CAWSPLLAGTDTQYF
TGTGCCTGGAGCCCTTTACTAGCGGGTACGGATACGCAGTATTTT
>TRBD1|TRBJ2-4|once|TRBV5-1
CASSPGQGIIQYF
TGCGCCAGCAGCCCTGGACAGGGAATCATTCAGTACTTC
>-|TRBJ1-2|once|TRBV2
CASSESGDHGYTF
TGTGCCAGCAGTGAATCAGGGGACCATGGCTACACCTTC
>-|TRBJ2-5|-|TRBV4-1
CASSQVNSKETQYF
TGCGCCAGCAGCCAAGTGAACAGCAAAGAGACCCAGTACTTC
>-|TRBJ2-1|-|TRBV10-3
CAISDQYSYNEQFF
TGTGCCATCAGTGATCAGTACTCCTACAATGAGCAGTTCTTC
>-|TRBJ1-1|-|TRBV7-8
CASSLGGDSTEAFF
TGTGCCAGCAGCTTAGGCGGGGATAGTACTGAAGCTTTCTTT
>-|TRBJ1-1|-|TRBV18
CASSPPTGANTEAFF
TGTGCCAGCTCACCACCGACTGGGGCGAACACTGAAGCTTTCTTT
>-|TRBJ2-2|once|TRBV6-5
CASRPYGSGELFF
TGTGCCAGCAGGCCGTACGGGAGCGGGGAGCTGTTTTTT
>-|TRBJ1-2|-|TRBV5-1
CASSTDSLSDYTF
TGCGCCAGCAGCACGGACAGTTTATCTGACTACACCTTC
>TRBD1|TRBJ1-1|few|TRBV25-1
CASTSKGADTEAFF
TGTGCCAGCACCTCTAAGGGGGCAGACACTGAAGCTTTCTTT
>TRBD1|TRBJ2-7|-|TRBV6-1
CASRPGQRYEQYF
TGTGCCAGCAGGCCGGGACAGAGATACGAGCAGTACTTC
>-|TRBJ1-4|-|TRBV10-3
CAISDNGANEKLFF
TGTGCCATCAGTGATAACGGAGCTAATGAAAAACTGTTTTTT
>-|TRBJ2-3|-|TRBV10-3
CAISDGGVRDTQYF
TGTGCCATCAGTGATGGGGGCGTTAGAGATACGCAGTATTTT
>TRBD2|TRBJ2-6|-|TRBV4-1
CASSPYTGRDLSGANVLTF
TGCGCCAGCAGCCCATACACTGGGAGGGACCTCTCTGGGGCCAACGTCCTGACTTTC
>TRBD2|TRBJ2-3|once|TRBV9
CASSTLSGRAVPDTQYF
TGTGCCAGCAGCACATTAAGCGGGAGGGCGGTGCCAGATACGCAGTATTTT
>-|TRBJ1-5|-|TRBV30
CAWSGGPQGPQHF
TGTGCCTGGAGTGGAGGTCCCCAAGGGCCCCAGCATTTT
>-|TRBJ1-4|-|TRBV30
CAWSVTAGKLFF
TGTGCCTGGAGTGTGACCGCGGGGAAACTGTTTTTT
>-|TRBJ2-7|-|TRBV30
CAFSGTSGEKQYF
TGTGCCTTTTCCGGGACAAGTGGGGAGAAGCAGTACTTC
>TRBD1|TRBJ2-5|-|TRBV6-5
CASSPRGPKETQYF
TGTGCCAGCAGTCCAAGGGGGCCGAAAGAGACCCAGTACTTC
>TRBD2|TRBJ2-1|-|TRBV7-2
CASSLGWTRAYNEQFF
TGTGCCAGCAGCTTAGGTTGGACTAGGGCCTACAATGAGCAGTTCTTC
>-|TRBJ2-3|-|TRBV5-1
CASSLAGGTDTQYF
TGCGCCAGCAGCTTGGCGGGGGGCACAGATACGCAGTATTTT
>-|TRBJ1-2|-|TRBV29-1
CGHSGKGGDYGYTF
TGCGGGCACAGCGGGAAGGGAGGAGACTATGGCTACACCTTC
>-|TRBJ2-2|-|TRBV2
CASTGDPTDTGELFF
TGTGCCAGCACAGGCGACCCGACCGACACCGGGGAGCTGTTTTTT
>-|TRBJ2-1|-|TRBV27
CASSLLSAGVNNEQFF
TGTGCCAGCAGTTTGTTATCGGCAGGGGTAAACAATGAGCAGTTCTTC
>-|TRBJ1-5|-|TRBV5-5
CASSFRQDTNQPQHF
TGTGCCAGCAGCTTCAGGCAGGATACAAATCAGCCCCAGCATTTT
>TRBD2|TRBJ2-7|-|TRBV5-4
CASSLAKQAGAYEQYF
TGTGCCAGCAGCTTGGCCAAGCAAGCGGGAGCCTACGAGCAGTACTTC
>-|TRBJ2-3|-|TRBV29-1
CSVDRITDTQYF
TGCAGCGTTGACAGGATCACAGATACGCAGTATTTT
>TRBD1|TRBJ2-2|-|TRBV18
CASSRQGTGELFF
TGTGCCAGCTCACGACAGGGGACCGGGGAGCTGTTTTTT
>TRBD2|TRBJ2-7|-|TRBV30
CAWSVAGSSYEQYF
TGTGCCTGGAGTGTAGCGGGGTCTTCCTACGAGCAGTACTTC
>TRBD1|TRBJ2-3|-|TRBV4-2
CASSQGTGGEADTQYF
TGTGCCAGCAGCCAAGGGACAGGGGGCGAGGCAGATACGCAGTATTTT
>TRBD1|TRBJ1-1|-|TRBV5-1
CASSLDDRDEAFF
TGCGCCAGCAGCTTGGATGACAGGGACGAAGCTTTCTTT
>TRBD2|TRBJ2-5|once|TRBV4-2
CASQITAGESETQYF
TGTGCCAGCCAAATCACAGCGGGAGAAAGCGAGACCCAGTACTTC
>TRBD1|TRBJ2-2|-|TRBV5-1
CASSQTGGNTGELFF
TGCGCCAGCAGCCAGACAGGGGGCAACACCGGGGAGCTGTTTTTT
>TRBD2|TRBJ2-3|once|TRBV4-2
CASSQGGSRDTQYF
TGTGCCAGCAGCCAAGGCGGGAGCAGAGATACGCAGTATTTT
>-|TRBJ2-1|-|TRBV4-1
CASSQDRGSYNEQFF
TGCGCCAGCAGCCAAGACAGGGGCTCCTACAATGAGCAGTTCTTC
>TRBD1|TRBJ2-1|-|TRBV27
CASSLDRRYNEQFF
TGTGCCAGCAGTTTGGACAGGCGGTACAATGAGCAGTTCTTC
>-|TRBJ2-3|-|TRBV27
CASSWRDRRSDTQYF
TGTGCCAGCAGCTGGCGGGACAGAAGGTCAGATACGCAGTATTTT
>-|TRBJ2-1|-|TRBV6-1
CASNEFYNEQFF
TGTGCCAGTAACGAGTTTTACAATGAGCAGTTCTTC
>-|TRBJ2-3|once|TRBV9
CASSVGVSVYTDTQYF
TGTGCCAGCAGCGTAGGGGTTAGCGTTTACACAGATACGCAGTATTTT
>-|TRBJ2-2|-|TRBV7-9
CASSLAGGNTGELFF
TGTGCCAGCAGCTTAGCGGGAGGGAACACCGGGGAGCTGTTTTTT
>TRBD1|TRBJ2-3|-|TRBV9
CASSARGPLTDTQYF
TGTGCCAGCAGCGCAAGGGGGCCTCTCACAGATACGCAGTATTTT
>-|TRBJ2-1|-|TRBV5-4
CASSLGGPSSYNEQFF
TGTGCCAGCAGCTTGGGCGGCCCTAGCTCCTACAATGAGCAGTTCTTC
>TRBD1|TRBJ2-7|few|TRBV2
CASTIPGQGADEQYF
TGTGCCAGCACCATTCCGGGACAGGGGGCCGACGAGCAGTACTTC
>TRBD1|TRBJ2-2|-|TRBV2
CASRDLSGTGSTGELFF
TGTGCCAGCAGGGATCTATCCGGGACAGGGTCGACCGGGGAGCTGTTTTTT
>TRBD2|TRBJ2-1|-|TRBV4-1
CASSQGDGRETHNEQFF
TGCGCCAGCAGCCAAGGGGACGGGCGGGAGACCCACAATGAGCAGTTCTTC
>TRBD1|TRBJ2-3|few|TRBV19
CASSTRGSSTDTQYF
TGTGCCAGTAGTACCAGGGGGTCTAGCACAGATACGCAGTATTTT
>-|TRBJ1-1|-|TRBV30
CAWSPGLLNTEAFF
TGTGCCTGGAGTCCAGGACTGCTGAACACTGAAGCTTTCTTT
>TRBD1|TRBJ1-4|-|TRBV5-4
CASSLGDRAEKLFF
TGTGCCAGCAGCTTGGGGGACAGGGCTGAAAAACTGTTTTTT
>TRBD2|TRBJ2-1|-|TRBV7-3
CASSRGLAGGNEQFF
TGTGCCAGCAGTCGGGGACTAGCGGGAGGCAATGAGCAGTTCTTC
>-|TRBJ1-5|once|TRBV7-9
CASSHSGNQPQHF
TGTGCCAGCAGCCATTCAGGGAATCAGCCCCAGCATTTT
>TRBD2|TRBJ2-7|-|TRBV27
CASSSLTSSYEQYF
TGTGCCAGCAGTTCCTTGACTAGCAGCTACGAGCAGTACTTC